The sequence of this T cell receptor beta chain was determined in a study of T cell responses to AZD1222 COVID-19 vaccine (dated by TCRdb to about 2021). Background on the whole study: TCR sequencing was performed for 230 to 250 trial participants, of whom some 200 were given two doses of AZD1222 and approximately 25 were given two doses of MenACWY control vaccine. Trial participants were enrolled into age subgroups of 18-55, 56-69 and 70-plus years, which contained around 150, 29 and 61 TCR-sequenced participants, respectively. Broad study findings and their caveats: After two AZD1222 doses, both the breadth and the depth of spike-specific TCRs were significantly higher than at day 0 and than in MenACWY recipients. CD4 TCRs associated with the vaccine covered the entire spike protein, and the dominant responses were in regions 160-218 and 743-854. Because no samples from the day 14 peak response were available, repertoires could be characterized only after the peak T cell response. Participants were mostly white British and included more females than males, and it was suggested by the authors that clonal diversity may have been underestimated. In the small 56-69-year group, the increase in depth fell short of significance, most likely because of low power. Only five or six AZD1222 recipients were SARS-CoV-2 seropositive at baseline, limiting conclusions about previously exposed vaccinees. Nearly half of unique spike-specific TCRs reportedly recognized epitopes outside regions mutated in the B.1.351 and B.1.1.7 variants.

Taken from cysteine to phenylalanine, the CDR3 has 16 residues. Here the CDR3 DNA is all that survives: 48 bases in frame from base 1. At the junction V is shortened by 1 base and J by 3 bases, with 13 bases in between. CDR1 and CDR2, looked up from the germline V gene, are MGHRA and YSYEKL. Read against the paper, the sample's time point label means: about 28 days (+/-7) after the second vaccine dose. AZD1222 recipients given second doses at about 4 weeks or at about 12 weeks were pooled, since spike-specific TCR depth and breadth were not found to differ between the two schedules. Vaccinee samples came from UK trials COV001 and COV002, including a single-blind randomized controlled phase 2/3 trial of AZD1222 (ChAdOx1 nCoV-19) in healthy adults. For TCRbeta chain sequencing, PBMC samples from trial participants were taken at day 0 and at day 28 after the second dose. As concerns this clone: Its cognate antigen has yet to be identified. The input lacks base qualities; no much larger clone sits a single base away.

The CDR3 regions of human TCRbeta chains were analyzed by immunosequencing. The paper's data handling went like this. Repertoire TCRs were checked for matches against a reference library of SARS-CoV-2-specific TCRs that had been generated using the MIRA antigen-specificity platform. Breadth was defined as the fraction of unique TCRs that were SARS-CoV-2-associated, and depth was defined as the fraction of total T cells that were SARS-CoV-2-associated. Each spike-specific TCR was assigned to its reactive spike region and to a CD4 or CD8 class using the MIRA data. Log10-transformed breadth and depth values were compared by one-way ANOVA with Sidak's multiple comparisons tests. TCRdb obtained this table from immuneACCESS and retained in-frame rearrangements with V and J assigned. These tables miss some clones; where compared with another copy, unresolved V genes account for less than half of the shortfall, and the remainder is unexplained. The DNA was the basis for D and trimming; V, J and clone size are from that table. The sample table records 150,000 to 200,000 clones; about 92% of these occur just once. The top ten clones comprise roughly 6% of the sample.

The chain uses TRBV4-1 and TRBJ2-4; the D region possibly corresponds to TRBD1 (5 bases align). The input for sequencing was peripheral blood, taken 28 days after the second AZD1222 dose. This clonotype was sampled from an adult who received the AZD1222 COVID-19 vaccine. The bases are TGCGCCAGCAGCCAAGTACCAGGGCAGGTCAAAAACATTCAGTACTTC. Its protein product is CASSQVPGQVKNIQYF.